Below, 10 T cell receptor beta chains from the same sample are listed, as sequenced in a study of blood T cell repertoires in COVID-19. Clones were sequenced by immunoSEQ multiplex PCR, and TCRdb holds only the in-frame ones, with some missing. The data hold 100,000 to 150,000 clones, with about four fifths observed a single time. Sequenced: peripheral blood. All receptors come from a woman in her fifties or sixties with acute or convalescent COVID-19.

The chain combines TRBV19 with TRBJ1-6; possibly TRBD1 for D (5 bases). This CDR3 is 15 amino acids long. V lost 7 bases, J lost 0 bases, and 10 bases lay in between. CDR1 is LNHDA, CDR2 SQIVND, per germline (reference sequence). The CDR3 nucleotides are TGTGCCAGTAAGCAGCAGGGCTCCTATAATTCACCCCTCCACTTT. This encodes CASKQQGSYNSPLHF.

The genes are TRBV30 and TRBJ1-1; tentative D call: TRBD1 (5 bases). This CDR3 has 15 residues. CDR1 is GTSNPN, CDR2 SVGIG, per germline (reference sequence). Trimming shortened V by 1 base and J by 3 bases, and 15 bases separated the two germline ends. CDR3 in amino acids: CAWSALSGQYTEAFF. The CDR3 DNA follows: TGTGCCTGGAGTGCTTTAAGTGGACAATACACTGAAGCTTTCTTT.

The gene calls are TRBV5-4 and TRBJ2-1; D might be TRBD1 (5 bases). The CDR3 sequence is 14 residues long. V lost 0 bases to trimming and J lost 7 bases, with 11 bases between them. From germline, CDR1 is SGHNT and CDR2 YYREEE (reference sequence). Written as DNA, the CDR3 is TGTGCCAGCAGCTTGGGACAGAACGTGAATGAGCAGTTCTTC. This codes for CASSLGQNVNEQFF.

This chain connects TRBV5-1 to TRBJ2-1; D unresolved. Trimming took 3 bases from V and 7 from J, leaving 14 bases between them. CDR1 is SGHRS and CDR2 is YFSETQ in the germline V gene. The CDR3 has 14 residues. The DNA for the CDR3 is TGCGCCAGCAGCTACCTGTCACAAGTGAATGAGCAGTTCTTC. It translates to CASSYLSQVNEQFF.

This clone has a handful of counts. The V and J genes are TRBV19 and TRBJ1-5; D possibly corresponds to TRBD1 (6 bases). Trimming pared 7 bases from V and 3 bases from J, leaving 19 bases between. Germline CDR1 and CDR2: LNHDA and SQIVND (reference sequence). The CDR3 covers 16 residues. The CDR3 DNA reads TGTGCCAGTACCTCCCTTCCAGACAGGCACAATCAGCCCCAGCATTTT. Translated, it gives CASTSLPDRHNQPQHF.

The genes are TRBV6-5 and TRBJ2-3; 7 nucleotides agree with TRBD2. V lost 5 bases, J lost 4 bases, and 6 bases stayed unmatched. Germline CDR1 MNHEY, CDR2 SVGAGI. This CDR3 is 14 amino acids long. DNA for the CDR3: TGTGCCAGCAGTACCCTTAGCGGGTCAGATACGCAGTATTTT. Translating gives CASSTLSGSDTQYF.

The chain links TRBV6-5 to TRBJ2-3, with TRBD2 as a possible D gene (5 bases). V was clipped by 6 bases and J by 4 bases, with 17 bases between them. CDR3 size: 15 residues. The germline gives CDR1 MNHEY, CDR2 SVGAGI. CDR3 amino acids: CASRDSMYGADTQYF. CDR3 sequence (DNA): TGTGCCAGCAGGGACTCAATGTACGGGGCAGATACGCAGTATTTT.

The J gene is TRBJ2-3, the V gene TRBV5-6; 8 bases are shared with TRBD1. The CDR3 has 16 amino acids. The ends lost 0 bases at V and 6 bases at J; junction bases unmatched: 9. CDR1 SGHDT and CDR2 YYEEEE come from the germline V gene. CDR3: CASSLEVRQGADTQYF. The CDR3, as DNA: TGTGCCAGCAGCTTGGAGGTGAGGCAGGGGGCTGATACGCAGTATTTT.

The rearrangement links TRBV7-8 to TRBJ1-4; a possible D gene is TRBD1 (6 bases). Germline values: CDR1 SGHVS, CDR2 FQNEAQ. The CDR3 runs 16 residues. V dropped 4 bases and J dropped 12 bases, with 24 bases sitting between them. This CDR3 reads CASSSKGGHGLEELFF. DNA of the CDR3: TGTGCCAGCAGCTCCAAAGGGGGACACGGACTGGAAGAACTGTTTTTT.

This clone was counted between two and nine times. This sequence joins TRBV2 and TRBJ2-3, with D uncertain. Trimming removed 6 bases at V and 7 bases at J, with 11 bases between. Germline CDR1 is SNHLY and CDR2 is FYNNEI. The CDR3 is 12 amino acids. The CDR3 reads CASSEPGYTQYF. The CDR3 nucleotides are TGTGCCAGCAGCGAACCCGGGTATACGCAGTATTTT.